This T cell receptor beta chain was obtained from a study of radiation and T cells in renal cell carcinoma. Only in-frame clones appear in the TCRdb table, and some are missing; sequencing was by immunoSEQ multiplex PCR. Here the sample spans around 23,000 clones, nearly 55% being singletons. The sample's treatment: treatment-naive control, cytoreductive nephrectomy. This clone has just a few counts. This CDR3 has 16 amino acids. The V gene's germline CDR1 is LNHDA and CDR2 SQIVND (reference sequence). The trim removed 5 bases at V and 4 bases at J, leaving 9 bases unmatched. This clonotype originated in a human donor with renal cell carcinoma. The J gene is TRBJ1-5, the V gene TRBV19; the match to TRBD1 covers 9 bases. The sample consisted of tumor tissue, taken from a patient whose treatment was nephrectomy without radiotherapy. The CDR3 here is CASSGGWDRVNQPQHF. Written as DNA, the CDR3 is TGTGCCAGTAGTGGGGGCTGGGACAGGGTGAATCAGCCCCAGCATTTT.